Listed here are 24 T cell receptor beta chains from one sample, sequenced in a study of T cells expressing NK-cell markers. TCRdb re-called the 5' RACE reads and gives one entry per CDR3 protein, without DNA. In all, the sample yields roughly 380,000 distinct CDR3 sequences. The material sequenced was blood T cells: a sorted CD56 or NKG2C T cell subset, CD4+ or CD8+ T cells, or bulk PBMC T cells (not recorded which). The source of these receptors is a man aged 18-70 years in good health.

The J gene is TRBJ2-3, the V gene TRBV5-5; TCRdb gives TRBD1 as the D gene, but with no DNA this cannot be confirmed. This CDR3 has 12 residues. Germline V CDR1 and CDR2: SGHKS, YYEKEE (reference sequence). CDR3 protein: CASSWRQGTQYF.

The V gene is TRBV5-1, the J gene TRBJ2-3; TCRdb calls TRBD2, which cannot be checked without DNA. The CDR3 spans 16 residues. Per the germline V gene, CDR1 is SGHRS and CDR2 is YFSETQ. The CDR3 loop is CASSRGLADRTDTQYF.

The gene calls are TRBV4-2 and TRBJ1-3. The CDR3 covers 17 residues. From germline, CDR1 is LGHNA and CDR2 YNFKEQ. The CDR3 here is CASSQDQTARAGNTIYF.

This chain joins TRBV27 and TRBJ2-1; TCRdb's D gene call, TRBD2, goes unchecked for lack of DNA. This CDR3 region has 15 residues. Germline V lookup: CDR1 MNHEY, CDR2 SMNVEV (reference sequence). The CDR3 loop reads CASSFIGLVGNEQFF.

The chain employs TRBV5-6 and TRBJ1-5; checking the TCRdb D call of TRBD1 is not possible without DNA. The germline V gene has CDR1 SGHDT and CDR2 YYEEEE. The CDR3 has 16 amino acids. CDR3 region: CASSRRTGSSNQPQHF.

This sequence joins TRBV5-1 and TRBJ2-2; TCRdb picks TRBD1, but there is no DNA to check that call. The CDR3 is 17 residues long. In germline, CDR1 is SGHRS, CDR2 YFSETQ. The CDR3 sequence: CASSFTSRAGGTGELFF.

CDR3 in amino acids: CASSPMAGWDYNEQFF. The chain has TRBV18 and TRBJ2-1; TCRdb gives TRBD1 as the D gene, but with no DNA this cannot be confirmed. There are 16 residues in the CDR3. Per the germline V gene, CDR1 is KGHSH and CDR2 is LQKENI.

This chain links TRBV9 with TRBJ2-5; lacking DNA, the TRBD1 call made by TCRdb goes unchecked. The CDR3 has 15 residues. Germline V CDR1 and CDR2: SGDLS, YYNGEE. The CDR3 reads CASSPAVGGPETQYF.

CDR3: CASSQGQGKREQYF. V usage is TRBV6-1 and J usage is TRBJ2-7; the D call from TCRdb, TRBD1, cannot be confirmed without DNA. The CDR3 spans 14 residues. Germline CDR1 reads MNHNS; CDR2 reads SASEGT.

V and J are TRBV7-4 and TRBJ2-7. CDR1 and CDR2 from the germline V gene are SGHVT and SQSDAQ. This CDR3 is 14 amino acids long. The CDR3 is CASSPRGRFYEQYF.

This chain joins TRBV12-3 or TRBV12-4 and TRBJ1-2; TCRdb picks TRBD1, but there is no DNA to check that call. The CDR3 totals 15 residues. The CDR3 region is CASSFFRGARLGYTF.

The CDR3 is CSARSVSGGAHNEQFF. V usage is TRBV20-1 and J usage is TRBJ2-1; TCRdb lists TRBD2, though no DNA is available to test this call. There are 16 residues in the CDR3. CDR1 is DFQATT and CDR2 is SNEGSKA in the germline V gene (reference sequence).

V usage is TRBV15 and J usage is TRBJ1-5. The CDR3 length is 16 residues. The germline CDR1 and CDR2 sequences are LNHNV and YYDKDF (reference sequence). CDR3 amino acids: CATSRDRVGFGQPQHF.

The J gene is TRBJ2-7, the V gene TRBV3-1; the D gene TCRdb calls, TRBD1, cannot be checked with no DNA. The CDR3 extends over 16 amino acids. Germline V gives CDR1 LGHDT, CDR2 YNNKEL (reference sequence). CDR3 protein: CASSRDPGVSSYEQYF.

The chain couples TRBV7-2 to TRBJ1-5; TCRdb picks TRBD1, but there is no DNA to check that call. This CDR3 is built from 15 residues. Germline V gene sequence: CDR1 SGHTA, CDR2 FQGNSA. The CDR3 loop reads CASSSHGGGGQPQHF.

The chain links TRBV9 to TRBJ1-3. Germline CDR1 and CDR2: SGDLS and YYNGEE. The CDR3 extends over 14 amino acids. CDR3: CASSVIGKGNTIYF. Combining the CDR3 with reference TRBV9 and TRBJ1-3 gives the whole variable domain DSGVTQTPKHLITATGQRVTLRCSPRSGDLSVYWYQQSLDQGLQFLIQYYNGEERAKGNILERFSAQQFPDLHSELNLSSLELGDSALYFCASSVIGKGNTIYFGEGSWLTVV.

V usage is TRBV19 and J usage is TRBJ2-5; the TRBD1 assignment by TCRdb is unverifiable without DNA. CDR3 length equals 14 residues. Germline V CDR1 and CDR2: LNHDA, SQIVND (reference sequence). This CDR3 reads CASSIMGGEETQYF.

The gene calls are TRBV6-1 and TRBJ2-3. The CDR3 sequence is 13 residues long. Per the germline V gene, CDR1 is MNHNS and CDR2 is SASEGT. CDR3: CASGDRRTDTQYF.

The chain couples TRBV5-1 to TRBJ1-4. Germline V gene lookup returns CDR1 SGHRS and CDR2 YFSETQ. This CDR3 has 16 amino acids. The CDR3 here is CASSSGLGNANEKLFF.

This chain uses TRBV11-1 with TRBJ2-3; TCRdb returns TRBD1, unconfirmable since there is no DNA. The CDR3 loop spans 18 amino acids. Per the germline V gene, CDR1 is SGHAT and CDR2 is FQDESV (reference sequence). CDR3 sequence: CASSGTNRGQGLADTQYF.

The chain uses TRBV10-3 and TRBJ2-1. The CDR3 is 11 amino acids. The germline V gene has CDR1 ENHRY and CDR2 SYGVKD. The CDR3 spells CAISEGSEKFF.

This chain links TRBV14 with TRBJ2-3; no DNA is available, so the TRBD1 call from TCRdb remains unchecked. The CDR3 loop spans 17 amino acids. Germline loops: CDR1 SGHDN, CDR2 FVKESK. CDR3 protein: CASSQVAWRQGSDTQYF.

The chain combines TRBV12-3 or TRBV12-4 with TRBJ2-5; the TCRdb call, TRBD2, lacks DNA for checking. This CDR3 spans 16 amino acids. The CDR3 is CASSLVTSGGVETQYF.

The V and J genes are TRBV4-2 and TRBJ2-7; TCRdb's D call of TRBD2 is untestable without DNA. CDR1 is LGHNA, CDR2 YNFKEQ, per germline. CDR3 length: 16 residues. CDR3 region: CASSQSSGGASYEQYF.